The present T cell receptor (beta chain) was sequenced within a study of a mutant IDH1 vaccine in newly diagnosed glioma. Regarding time point: week 11, during vaccination. All doses held 300 ug of mutant IDH1 20-mer peptide, with topical imiquimod. Measured with immunoSEQ multiplex PCR; TCRdb has only the in-frame clones, and not every one. There are tens of thousands of clones in the sample; approximately 84% occur only once, and about 9% lies in the top ten. In the case of this clone: What it binds is not known.

This CDR3 contains 15 residues. Germline-derived CDR1 and CDR2 are LGHNA and YSLEER. V lost 1 base and J lost 1, with 10 bases in between. The TCR comes from a woman aged 45-60 years with glioma. V usage is TRBV4-3 and J usage is TRBJ1-1; unclear D gene. This material consisted of PBMCs, taken from a glioma patient whose treatment included an IDH1 peptide vaccine. CDR3 bases: TGCGCCAGCAGCCAAGGAACGGGTGCGAACACTGAAGCTTTCTTT. Amino acids: CASSQGTGANTEAFF.